The source of this T cell receptor (beta chain) is a study of tumor-infiltrating lymphocytes in localized non-small cell lung cancer. J lost 0 bases, V lost 5 bases, and 4 bases had no gene match. This CDR3 spans 15 amino acids. Germline CDR1 and CDR2: SQVTM and ANQGSEA. The study, taken as a whole, reports: Available tissue quantity limited TCR sequencing to a patient subset. IM1 and IM2 tumors showed no difference in T-cell fraction.

The method was immunoSEQ multiplex PCR; TCRdb's version includes in-frame clones alone and lacks a portion of them. The sample has around 24,000 clones, under 75% seen once. Note on this clone: Its antigen is still unknown. The identical CDR3 is also encoded by other nucleotide sequences in the sample.

This clonotype originated in a human donor with non-small cell lung cancer. Sequenced input: lung tumor tissue. The chain has TRBV29-1 and TRBJ2-3; 11 bases agree with TRBD2. CDR3 protein: CSVPGLAGSTDTQYF. CDR3 coding DNA: TGCAGCGTTCCTGGACTAGCGGGTAGCACAGATACGCAGTATTTT.